This is a list of T cell receptor beta chains from one sample in a study of blood T cell repertoires in COVID-19. Libraries were prepared by immunoSEQ multiplex PCR; TCRdb keeps only in-frame clonotypes and omits some of them. The data contain around 400,000 clones, roughly four fifths of them singletons. Specimen: PBMCs or T cells enriched from blood (not recorded which). Every receptor here comes from a woman aged 45-60 years who had recovered from COVID-19. CDR3s include the opening cysteine and the closing phenylalanine or tryptophan. The D gene is left open where the match is weak. Only part of the rows carry a size: once, few, many, or a class if the clone is expanded.

v_call: TRBV29-1
j_call: TRBJ1-2
d_call: NA
clone_size: NA
cdr3_nt: TGCAGCGCCACCCCCACCGAGGACTATGGCTACACCTTC
cdr3_aa: CSATPTEDYGYTF

v_call: TRBV9
j_call: TRBJ1-2
d_call: TRBD1
clone_size: once
cdr3_nt: TGTGCCAGCAGCGTAGAACGGGACAGGGCCTATGGCTACACCTTC
cdr3_aa: CASSVERDRAYGYTF

v_call: TRBV19
j_call: TRBJ1-2
d_call: TRBD1
clone_size: NA
cdr3_nt: TGTGCCAGTAGCCGACAGGGTCCGTTTGGCTACACCTTC
cdr3_aa: CASSRQGPFGYTF

v_call: TRBV9
j_call: TRBJ1-2
d_call: TRBD1
clone_size: NA
cdr3_nt: TGTGCCAGCAGCGTGGGGACAGAAAACTATGGCTACACCTTC
cdr3_aa: CASSVGTENYGYTF

v_call: TRBV27
j_call: TRBJ1-5
d_call: NA
clone_size: NA
cdr3_nt: TGTGCCAGCAGTTTCACAGGGATCAATCAGCCCCAGCATTTT
cdr3_aa: CASSFTGINQPQHF

v_call: TRBV5-5
j_call: TRBJ2-1
d_call: TRBD2
clone_size: once
cdr3_nt: TGTGCCAGCAGCTTCCCCTGGGGTATGCGGGAGGGCGAAGATGAGCAGTTCTTC
cdr3_aa: CASSFPWGMREGEDEQFF

v_call: TRBV19
j_call: TRBJ1-3
d_call: TRBD1
clone_size: NA
cdr3_nt: TGTGCCAGTAGTATTGGACAGGGGAAAGGAAACACCATATATTTT
cdr3_aa: CASSIGQGKGNTIYF

v_call: TRBV7-2
j_call: TRBJ2-7
d_call: NA
clone_size: NA
cdr3_nt: TGTGCCAGCAGCTTACAGCGGGCGAGCTCCTACGAGCAGTACTTC
cdr3_aa: CASSLQRASSYEQYF

v_call: TRBV5-1
j_call: TRBJ2-1
d_call: NA
clone_size: NA
cdr3_nt: TGCGCCAGCAGCCGACAGTTTCGCAATGAGCAGTTCTTC
cdr3_aa: CASSRQFRNEQFF

v_call: TRBV30
j_call: TRBJ1-5
d_call: TRBD1
clone_size: few
cdr3_nt: TGTGCCTGGAACAGGGGGAACGATCAGCCCCAGCATTTT
cdr3_aa: CAWNRGNDQPQHF

v_call: TRBV7-9
j_call: TRBJ2-3
d_call: NA
clone_size: NA
cdr3_nt: TGTGCCAGCAGCCCATCGGGGGATACGCAGTATTTT
cdr3_aa: CASSPSGDTQYF

v_call: TRBV27
j_call: TRBJ1-2
d_call: NA
clone_size: NA
cdr3_nt: TGTGCCAGCAGTTTTTCGGGGAGGGTAGATGGCTACACCTTC
cdr3_aa: CASSFSGRVDGYTF

v_call: TRBV7-6
j_call: TRBJ2-5
d_call: NA
clone_size: once
cdr3_nt: TGTGCCAGCAGCATCTTATCCTCCCGAAGACAGAGGATGGAGACCCAGTACTTC
cdr3_aa: CASSILSSRRQRMETQYF

v_call: TRBV28
j_call: TRBJ1-2
d_call: NA
clone_size: NA
cdr3_nt: TGTGCCAGCAATGGACAAGCCTATGGCTACACCTTC
cdr3_aa: CASNGQAYGYTF

v_call: TRBV11-2
j_call: TRBJ1-1
d_call: TRBD1
clone_size: NA
cdr3_nt: TGTGCCAGCAGCTCCCCTGACAGGGTGACTGAAGCTTTCTTT
cdr3_aa: CASSSPDRVTEAFF

v_call: TRBV14
j_call: TRBJ1-4
d_call: NA
clone_size: NA
cdr3_nt: TGTGCCAGCAGCCGACAAGCTAATGAAAAACTGTTTTTT
cdr3_aa: CASSRQANEKLFF

v_call: TRBV20-1
j_call: TRBJ2-5
d_call: NA
clone_size: NA
cdr3_nt: TGCAGTTTCCTCGGAGGAGAGACCCAGTACTTC
cdr3_aa: CSFLGGETQYF

v_call: TRBV27
j_call: TRBJ2-3
d_call: TRBD2
clone_size: once
cdr3_nt: TGTGCCAGCACCACCCGAATGTTAGCGGGGGTTCTAGATACGCAGTATTTT
cdr3_aa: CASTTRMLAGVLDTQYF

v_call: TRBV7-9
j_call: TRBJ1-2
d_call: NA
clone_size: NA
cdr3_nt: TGTGCCAGCAGCTTAATTTTGGGGACTGGGGGCTACACCTTC
cdr3_aa: CASSLILGTGGYTF

v_call: TRBV29-1
j_call: TRBJ2-7
d_call: NA
clone_size: NA
cdr3_nt: TGCAGCGTAGCCCGGGGGGCTGGGTCCTACGAGCAGTACTTC
cdr3_aa: CSVARGAGSYEQYF

v_call: TRBV7-9
j_call: TRBJ1-2
d_call: NA
clone_size: NA
cdr3_nt: TGTGCCAGCATAAGACTCGTGGATCTTACTAACTATGGCTACACCTTC
cdr3_aa: CASIRLVDLTNYGYTF

v_call: TRBV9
j_call: TRBJ1-1
d_call: TRBD1
clone_size: NA
cdr3_nt: TGTGCCAGCAGCGTAGTGGCGGACAGGGGACCCAACACTGAAGCTTTCTTT
cdr3_aa: CASSVVADRGPNTEAFF

v_call: TRBV7-8
j_call: TRBJ1-6
d_call: NA
clone_size: NA
cdr3_nt: TGTGCCAGCAGCTCGCTTCAGGGAAGATCACCCCTCCACTTT
cdr3_aa: CASSSLQGRSPLHF

v_call: TRBV4-1
j_call: TRBJ2-7
d_call: NA
clone_size: NA
cdr3_nt: TGCGCCAGCAGCCGAGAACCCAGGGGCCCCCGATCCTACGAGCAGTACTTC
cdr3_aa: CASSREPRGPRSYEQYF

v_call: TRBV7-9
j_call: TRBJ1-5
d_call: NA
clone_size: NA
cdr3_nt: TGTGCCAGCAGCTTGGGGGCAAATCAGCCCCAGCATTTT
cdr3_aa: CASSLGANQPQHF

v_call: TRBV2
j_call: TRBJ2-7
d_call: TRBD1
clone_size: once
cdr3_nt: TGTGCCAGCAGTGGGGACAGGGGGCGCACCTACGAGCAGTACTTC
cdr3_aa: CASSGDRGRTYEQYF

v_call: TRBV9
j_call: TRBJ1-4
d_call: NA
clone_size: NA
cdr3_nt: TGTGCCAGCAGCGCCATTTCCGGGGTGGATGAAAAACTGTTTTTT
cdr3_aa: CASSAISGVDEKLFF

v_call: TRBV7-2
j_call: TRBJ2-1
d_call: NA
clone_size: NA
cdr3_nt: TGTGCCAGGGATATTCGGGGTGACCCCTACAATGAGCAGTTCTTC
cdr3_aa: CARDIRGDPYNEQFF

v_call: TRBV5-8
j_call: TRBJ2-3
d_call: NA
clone_size: NA
cdr3_nt: TGTGCCAGCAGCTTGGGGCGGGTGTCGTCCAGCACAGATACGCAGTATTTT
cdr3_aa: CASSLGRVSSSTDTQYF

v_call: TRBV9
j_call: TRBJ2-7
d_call: NA
clone_size: NA
cdr3_nt: TGTGCCAGCAGCCCTCAACCGGGAACCCCCTACGAGCAGTACTTC
cdr3_aa: CASSPQPGTPYEQYF

v_call: TRBV5-1
j_call: TRBJ2-1
d_call: NA
clone_size: NA
cdr3_nt: TGCGCCAGCAGCTTGGGGTCAGGGGACAATGAGCAGTTCTTC
cdr3_aa: CASSLGSGDNEQFF

v_call: TRBV5-1
j_call: TRBJ1-1
d_call: NA
clone_size: NA
cdr3_nt: TGCGCCAGCAGAGGTGGGGGGGACCCTGCCGCGAGTGAAGCTTTCTTT
cdr3_aa: CASRGGGDPAASEAFF

v_call: TRBV30
j_call: TRBJ1-1
d_call: NA
clone_size: NA
cdr3_nt: TGTGCCTGTTCGGGGAACACTGAAGCTTTCTTT
cdr3_aa: CACSGNTEAFF

v_call: TRBV14
j_call: TRBJ1-2
d_call: NA
clone_size: NA
cdr3_nt: TGTGCCAGCAGCCAAGGTCAGGGGATGAGCGGCTACACCTTC
cdr3_aa: CASSQGQGMSGYTF

v_call: TRBV7-2
j_call: TRBJ1-2
d_call: TRBD1
clone_size: NA
cdr3_nt: TGTGCCAGCAGCTTAGCGCTATGGGACAGGGGCCACTATGGCTACACCTTC
cdr3_aa: CASSLALWDRGHYGYTF

v_call: TRBV21-1
j_call: TRBJ1-5
d_call: NA
clone_size: NA
cdr3_nt: TGTGCCAGCAGCTCAGGGGCGGTTCGGGACCAGCCCCAGCATTTT
cdr3_aa: CASSSGAVRDQPQHF

v_call: TRBV9
j_call: TRBJ1-2
d_call: NA
clone_size: NA
cdr3_nt: TGTGCCAGCAGCGTAGGCGGTCAGACTTTCTATGGCTACACCTTC
cdr3_aa: CASSVGGQTFYGYTF

v_call: TRBV4-3
j_call: TRBJ1-4
d_call: NA
clone_size: NA
cdr3_nt: TGCGCCAGCAGCCAAGATCTGGGGCAGGCTAATGAAAAACTGTTTTTT
cdr3_aa: CASSQDLGQANEKLFF

v_call: TRBV6-1
j_call: TRBJ1-3
d_call: TRBD1
clone_size: NA
cdr3_nt: TGTGCCAGCAGTGAATCCTTCGGACAGGGCTCTGGAAACACCATATATTTT
cdr3_aa: CASSESFGQGSGNTIYF

v_call: TRBV30
j_call: TRBJ2-3
d_call: NA
clone_size: NA
cdr3_nt: TGTGCCTGGATACAGGCCGGCACAGATACGCAGTATTTT
cdr3_aa: CAWIQAGTDTQYF

v_call: TRBV21-1
j_call: TRBJ2-7
d_call: NA
clone_size: NA
cdr3_nt: TGTGCCAGCAGGATACAGGGGCCCTACGAGCAGTACTTC
cdr3_aa: CASRIQGPYEQYF

v_call: TRBV9
j_call: TRBJ1-3
d_call: TRBD1
clone_size: NA
cdr3_nt: TGTGCCAGCCCGACAGGGTACGCTGGAAACACCATATATTTT
cdr3_aa: CASPTGYAGNTIYF

v_call: TRBV5-4
j_call: TRBJ1-4
d_call: TRBD1
clone_size: few
cdr3_nt: TGTGCCAGCAGCTTGGTCGCAGGGGGCGCAAATGAAAAACTGTTTTTT
cdr3_aa: CASSLVAGGANEKLFF

v_call: TRBV11-3
j_call: TRBJ2-2
d_call: NA
clone_size: once
cdr3_nt: TGTGCCAGCACCCTTCTTAGACAGCCTCCGCTGGCCGGGGAGCTGTTTTTT
cdr3_aa: CASTLLRQPPLAGELFF

v_call: TRBV11-3
j_call: TRBJ1-1
d_call: NA
clone_size: NA
cdr3_nt: TGTGCCAGCAGAAGAGGGCAGATCAACACTGAAGCTTTCTTT
cdr3_aa: CASRRGQINTEAFF

v_call: TRBV7-9
j_call: TRBJ1-1
d_call: NA
clone_size: NA
cdr3_nt: TGTGCCAGCACCCCAAAGAACACTGAAGCTTTCTTT
cdr3_aa: CASTPKNTEAFF

v_call: TRBV7-9
j_call: TRBJ2-7
d_call: TRBD1
clone_size: NA
cdr3_nt: TGTGCCAGCAGTAAATTGGGACAGGCGACCTACGAGCAGTACTTC
cdr3_aa: CASSKLGQATYEQYF

v_call: TRBV7-9
j_call: TRBJ2-1
d_call: TRBD2
clone_size: NA
cdr3_nt: TGTGCCAGCAGCGCTGGCCGCGGGGGGTCGATTGAGCAGTTCTTC
cdr3_aa: CASSAGRGGSIEQFF

v_call: TRBV30
j_call: TRBJ2-2
d_call: TRBD2
clone_size: NA
cdr3_nt: TGTGCCTGCATTGGACTAGCGTTCTCCGGGGAGCTGTTTTTT
cdr3_aa: CACIGLAFSGELFF

v_call: TRBV7-2
j_call: TRBJ2-7
d_call: NA
clone_size: NA
cdr3_nt: TGTGCCAGCAGCCTTACACCTTACGAGCAGTACTTC
cdr3_aa: CASSLTPYEQYF

v_call: TRBV20-1
j_call: TRBJ2-7
d_call: TRBD2
clone_size: NA
cdr3_nt: TGCAGTGCTAGGGGGGGGTACGAGCAGTACTTC
cdr3_aa: CSARGGYEQYF

v_call: TRBV20-1
j_call: TRBJ1-1
d_call: NA
clone_size: NA
cdr3_nt: TGCAGTGCTAGTGACGACAGTGAAGCTTTCTTT
cdr3_aa: CSASDDSEAFF

v_call: TRBV10-3
j_call: TRBJ2-7
d_call: NA
clone_size: NA
cdr3_nt: TGTGCCATCAGCCCCGCCGACGGAGCCTACGAGCAGTACTTC
cdr3_aa: CAISPADGAYEQYF

v_call: TRBV5-1
j_call: TRBJ2-3
d_call: TRBD1
clone_size: NA
cdr3_nt: TGCGCCAGCAGGACAGGGGGCCCTAGCTCAGATACGCAGTATTTT
cdr3_aa: CASRTGGPSSDTQYF

v_call: TRBV6-5
j_call: TRBJ1-4
d_call: NA
clone_size: NA
cdr3_nt: TGTGCCAGCAGACCCGCAGGCGCAACTAATGAAAAACTGTTTTTT
cdr3_aa: CASRPAGATNEKLFF